A selection of T cell receptor beta chains follows, all from one sample in a study of cytomegalovirus exposure and HLA in healthy donors. Clones were sequenced by immunoSEQ multiplex PCR, and TCRdb holds only the in-frame ones, with some missing. The table lists 150,000 to 200,000 clones, 75% to 90% of them singletons. What was sequenced was PBMCs. The receptors were gathered from a man aged 45 to 65 in good health and CMV-seronegative. Both conserved end residues are part of each CDR3. D genes are given only for firm matches. The size of a clone is reported for some rows only, either as once, few or many, or as a class for expanded clones.

DNA	CDR3	size	J	V	D
TGTGCCAGTAGTACGGGACAGGGGAATTCACCCCTCCACTTT	CASSTGQGNSPLHF	-	TRBJ1-6	TRBV19	TRBD1
TGTGCCATAAGGGACAGGGGGTTAGGCGAGCAGTACTTC	CAIRDRGLGEQYF	-	TRBJ2-7	TRBV10-3	TRBD1
TGTGCCAGCACCTTCAGGGCCGACAGGAACACTGAAGCTTTCTTT	CASTFRADRNTEAFF	few	TRBJ1-1	TRBV28	-
TGCAGCGTTGAGCCTTCGGGTATTAAGGGCTACACCTTC	CSVEPSGIKGYTF	-	TRBJ1-2	TRBV29-1	-
TGCGCCAGCAGCCAAGACCCTAGCGGGAGTAATGAGCAGTTCTTC	CASSQDPSGSNEQFF	-	TRBJ2-1	TRBV4-3	TRBD2
TGTGCCAGCAGTTCCACCACCGGGGTAGCGGTTAGGGGGCAGTTCTTC	CASSSTTGVAVRGQFF	-	TRBJ2-1	TRBV28	-
TGTGCCAGCAGTGAATTGAGGTTTGAGATTGGGTATGGCTACACCTTC	CASSELRFEIGYGYTF	once	TRBJ1-2	TRBV6-1	-
TGTGCCAGCAGTGACGGACTTAGCAATCAGCCCCAGCATTTT	CASSDGLSNQPQHF	-	TRBJ1-5	TRBV2	-
TGTGCCAGCACCCGAGATACCCCCTACGAGCAGTACTTC	CASTRDTPYEQYF	-	TRBJ2-7	TRBV2	-
TGTGCCAGCAGCGTCTTTGCGGGGGGGAACACCGGGGAGCTGTTTTTT	CASSVFAGGNTGELFF	-	TRBJ2-2	TRBV6-4	TRBD2
TGTGCCAGTAGTACCCCTCGGACTAGCGGGGCTAGGTTCTTC	CASSTPRTSGARFF	-	TRBJ2-1	TRBV19	TRBD2
TGCGCCAGCAGCCCAGACAGGGGCCGGAATGGCTACACCTTC	CASSPDRGRNGYTF	-	TRBJ1-2	TRBV4-3	TRBD1
TGTGCCAGCAGTCCCCGGACTCCCAACCCCGCCAACACCGGGGAGCTGTTTTTT	CASSPRTPNPANTGELFF	-	TRBJ2-2	TRBV27	-
TGTGCCAGCAGCGCGACCGGGACAGGGGTAAACATTCAGTACTTC	CASSATGTGVNIQYF	-	TRBJ2-4	TRBV28	TRBD1
TGCGCCAGCAGCGCCCGACCCGGGACTAGCGTCACAGATACGCAGTATTTT	CASSARPGTSVTDTQYF	-	TRBJ2-3	TRBV5-1	TRBD2
TGTGCCAGCTCACTCGGGAGCAACACTGAAGCTTTCTTT	CASSLGSNTEAFF	-	TRBJ1-1	TRBV18	-
TGCGCCAGCAGCCAAGAAGACAGGGAGGATGAAGCTTTCTTT	CASSQEDREDEAFF	few	TRBJ1-1	TRBV4-1	TRBD1
TGCGCCAGCAGCCAAGCCGGAGGGGGCGGCGATGAAAAACTGTTTTTT	CASSQAGGGGDEKLFF	-	TRBJ1-4	TRBV4-1	TRBD1
TGTGCCAGCAGCCAGGTTGTAGTGAACACTGAAGCTTTCTTT	CASSQVVVNTEAFF	-	TRBJ1-1	TRBV7-9	-
TGTGCCAGTACGGGGTATAGCAATCAGCCCCAGCATTTT	CASTGYSNQPQHF	-	TRBJ1-5	TRBV19	-
TGTGCCAGCAGTCTCGGACAGGGTCGGTTCTCTGGCTACACCTTC	CASSLGQGRFSGYTF	-	TRBJ1-2	TRBV28	TRBD1
TGTGCCAGCAGCTTGGGCAGAAACACTGAAGCTTTCTTT	CASSLGRNTEAFF	-	TRBJ1-1	TRBV11-3	-
TGTGCCAGCTGCTGGGGGACTGCAAACACCGGGGAGCTGTTTTTT	CASCWGTANTGELFF	-	TRBJ2-2	TRBV6-1	-
TGCGCCAGCAGCTCGGGACAGCTGAACACTGAAGCTTTCTTT	CASSSGQLNTEAFF	few	TRBJ1-1	TRBV5-1	TRBD1
TGCGCCAGCAGCTTGGCGCGGGATGGGTTCTACAATGAGCAGTTCTTC	CASSLARDGFYNEQFF	-	TRBJ2-1	TRBV5-1	-
TGTGCCAGCAGCCAATTCGGCCCGGGAGGCGCTGGAAACACCATATATTTT	CASSQFGPGGAGNTIYF	-	TRBJ1-3	TRBV14	-
TGTGCCAGTAGTATAGTCGGGTCCTCCTACGAGCAGTACTTC	CASSIVGSSYEQYF	-	TRBJ2-7	TRBV19	-
TGTGCCAGCAGTTACTCGAGACACTTGAACACTGAAGCTTTCTTT	CASSYSRHLNTEAFF	-	TRBJ1-1	TRBV6-5	-
TGTGCCATCAGTGCGGACAGGGGGAACACTGAAGCTTTCTTT	CAISADRGNTEAFF	-	TRBJ1-1	TRBV10-3	TRBD1
TGTGCCAGCAGCCGGACAGCCGTCTCTGGAAACACCATATATTTT	CASSRTAVSGNTIYF	-	TRBJ1-3	TRBV9	-
TGTGCCTGCCCCCTAGGTCCCAGGGCTAACTATGGCTACACCTTC	CACPLGPRANYGYTF	-	TRBJ1-2	TRBV30	-
TGCAGCGTTACAGGGAGCTGGGAAACTAATGAAAAACTGTTTTTT	CSVTGSWETNEKLFF	-	TRBJ1-4	TRBV29-1	-
TGCGCCAGCCGGGGGACAGCGAGTCTTAATGAGCAGTTCTTC	CASRGTASLNEQFF	once	TRBJ2-1	TRBV5-1	-
TGTGCCAGCAGTTTAAAGAGGGGATTAACAGGGGGCAGGAGAACTGAAGCTTTCTTT	CASSLKRGLTGGRRTEAFF	-	TRBJ1-1	TRBV28	TRBD1
TGTGCCAGCAGCGTAGAAGGGGTCCCTTTGGGAGATACGCAGTATTTT	CASSVEGVPLGDTQYF	-	TRBJ2-3	TRBV9	-
TGCGCCAGCAGCTTGGAATCCCGTGGAGGGGGCAATGGCTACACCTTC	CASSLESRGGGNGYTF	-	TRBJ1-2	TRBV5-1	TRBD1